The 22 T cell receptor beta chains listed next were all sequenced from one sample in a study of long-term antiretroviral therapy in people with HIV. It was version v3.0 of the immunoSEQ assay that was run at survey level. The protocol was immunoSEQ multiplex PCR, while the TCRdb copy is restricted to in-frame clones and leaves out a portion. The sample holds 21,000 or so clones, around 82% seen once. The sequenced sample was unsorted PBMCs, obtained at the start of antiretroviral therapy. These receptors were taken from a man aged 45-65 years with HIV.

The chain couples TRBV4-1 to TRBJ2-1; 13 bases line up with TRBD2. J gave up 9 bases and V 4 bases, and 15 bases lay outside the gene matches. CDR1 is MGHRA, CDR2 YSYEKL, per germline. There are 18 residues in the CDR3. The DNA for the CDR3 is TGCGCCAGCAGCCGTTCATCCCGACTAGCGGGAGGCCGCAGTGAGCAGTTCTTC. This translates into CASSRSSRLAGGRSEQFF.

This chain links TRBV29-1 with TRBJ1-2; maybe TRBD1 (5 bases). The CDR3 is 10 residues long. Trimming took off 6 bases at V and 7 bases at J, with 9 bases between the two ends. CDR1 and CDR2 from the germline V gene are SQVTM and ANQGSEA. CDR3 in amino acids: CSVGLSGYTF. The CDR3 DNA reads TGCAGCGTGGGGCTGAGTGGCTACACCTTC.

This clone has just one count. The rearrangement uses TRBV5-4 and TRBJ2-4; D unresolved. The CDR3 is 17 amino acids. Germline loops: CDR1 SGHNT, CDR2 YYREEE (reference sequence). The V gene lost 0 bases and the J gene lost 0 bases, with 13 bases spanning the gap. CDR3: CASSLEGQRLAKNIQYF. CDR3 bases: TGTGCCAGCAGCTTGGAAGGGCAGAGATTAGCCAAAAACATTCAGTACTTC. The variable domain in full, completed from reference TRBV5-4 and TRBJ2-4, reads ETGVTQSPTHLIKTRGQQVTLRCSSQSGHNTVSWYQQALGQGPQFIFQYYREEENGRGNFPPRFSGLQFPNYSSELNVNALELDDSALYLCASSLEGQRLAKNIQYFGAGTRLSVL.

The genes are TRBV4-3 and TRBJ1-1; TRBD1 aligns across 10 bases. The V gene's germline CDR1 is LGHNA and CDR2 YSLEER. This CDR3 spans 18 amino acids. J lost 2 bases, V lost 3 bases, and 12 bases had no gene match. The CDR3 DNA sequence: TGCGCCAGCAGCCAGGAGACAGGGGGCCGTCCAAGAAACACTGAAGCTTTCTTT. Its protein product is CASSQETGGRPRNTEAFF.

The chain has TRBV4-3 and TRBJ1-5; no clear D gene. This CDR3 is built from 15 residues. Trimming removed 0 bases from V and 2 bases from J, with 8 bases in between. Looked up from germline, CDR1 is LGHNA and CDR2 is YSLEER. This CDR3 is CASSQDNNGNQPQHF. DNA of the CDR3: TGCGCCAGCAGCCAAGATAACAACGGCAATCAGCCCCAGCATTTT.

The chain employs TRBV5-1 and TRBJ1-1, with 10 positions matching TRBD1. The CDR3 length is 13 residues. Germline-derived CDR1 and CDR2 are SGHRS and YFSETQ. Germline trimming cut 7 bases from V and 2 bases from J; bases unmatched to any gene: 2. CDR3 sequence (DNA): TGCGCCAGCCGACAGGGGGCCAACACTGAAGCTTTCTTT. It is translated as CASRQGANTEAFF.

This chain connects TRBV10-2 to TRBJ2-3, with a weak D call TRBD1 (6 bases). Trimming took 8 bases from V and 4 from J, leaving 10 bases between them. Germline V gives CDR1 WSHSY, CDR2 SAAADI. This CDR3 has 12 residues. CDR3 bases: TGCGCCAGCGGGGGCCACCCAGATACGCAGTATTTT. Translated: CASGGHPDTQYF.

The CDR3 loop is CASSLIGTTNEQFF. CDR3 in DNA: TGTGCCAGCAGTTTGATCGGGACCACCAATGAGCAGTTCTTC. The V call is TRBV28, the J call TRBJ2-1, with D perhaps given as TRBD1 or TRBD2 (5 bases each). This CDR3 contains 14 residues. Trimming took off 3 bases at V and 6 bases at J, with 12 bases between the two ends. Germline CDR1 reads MDHEN; CDR2 reads SYDVKM.

This clone was observed a single time. The chain joins TRBV28 to TRBJ1-4, with D maybe TRBD1 (6 bases). The CDR3 consists of 15 residues. The germline CDR1 and CDR2 sequences are MDHEN and SYDVKM. V shed 5 bases and J shed 4 bases, with 14 bases lying between them. CDR3 DNA: TGTGCCAGCAGTCGAACAGGGTTTTATAATGAAAAACTGTTTTTT. This translates into CASSRTGFYNEKLFF.

The gene calls are TRBV4-1 and TRBJ2-7, with 7 bases matching TRBD1. The CDR3 loop spans 18 amino acids. CDR1 is MGHRA and CDR2 is YSYEKL in the germline V gene. V gave up 1 base and J gave up 2 bases; unmatched junction bases: 14. In DNA, the CDR3 is TGCGCCAGCAGCCAAGTAGACAATTCGGACAGGCTGGCCTACGAGCAGTACTTC. This sequence encodes CASSQVDNSDRLAYEQYF.

This chain connects TRBV28 to TRBJ1-2, with D hard to call. V shed 5 bases and J shed 6 bases, with 25 bases lying between them. The germline CDR1 and CDR2 sequences are MDHEN and SYDVKM. The CDR3 runs to 17 residues. DNA for the CDR3: TGTGCCAGCAGTAGTGTAACATGGTCGAGACCGGATCATGGCTACACCTTC. Translated: CASSSVTWSRPDHGYTF.

The chain recombines TRBV27 with TRBJ2-7, with 9 positions matching TRBD2. CDR1 is MNHEY and CDR2 is SMNVEV in the germline V gene (reference sequence). Trimming cost V 4 bases and J 2 bases; bases outside gene matches: 6. The CDR3 has 15 amino acids. The CDR3 reads CASSYSTSGTYEQYF. The CDR3 nucleotides are TGTGCCAGCAGTTATTCGACTAGCGGTACCTACGAGCAGTACTTC.

This chain connects TRBV4-2 to TRBJ2-1; 8 bases fit TRBD1. The germline V gene has CDR1 LGHNA and CDR2 YNFKEQ. With V trimmed by 4 bases and J by 7 bases, 6 bases remained unmatched. This CDR3 has 14 amino acids. The CDR3 loop reads CASSPGTGLNEQFF. CDR3 nucleotides: TGTGCCAGCAGCCCGGGGACAGGTCTTAATGAGCAGTTCTTC.

The CDR3, as DNA: TGTGCCAGCAGCGTAGAAAGGGAGGAGACCCAGTACTTC. It yields the protein CASSVEREETQYF. The chain recombines TRBV9 with TRBJ2-5, with D perhaps matching TRBD2 (5 bases). The CDR3 is made up of 13 amino acids. Between the trimmed V and J ends, which lost 0 bases and 5 bases, there was a span of 8 bases. Germline V gene sequence: CDR1 SGDLS, CDR2 YYNGEE.

The rearrangement joins TRBV4-1 to TRBJ2-7; a possible D gene is TRBD1 (5 bases). Trimming took off 0 bases at V and 10 bases at J, with 13 bases between the two ends. Germline CDR1 reads MGHRA; CDR2 reads YSYEKL. This CDR3 region has 13 residues. CDR3 residues: CASSQDSQGSQYF. In DNA, the CDR3 is TGCGCCAGCAGCCAAGATTCGCAGGGAAGTCAGTACTTC.

This clone was counted only a few times. The chain joins TRBV11-1 to TRBJ2-3; the D is unclear. The CDR3 loop spans 15 amino acids. The V gene lost 2 bases and the J gene lost 14 bases, with 23 bases spanning the gap. Germline-derived CDR1 and CDR2 are SGHAT and FQDESV (reference sequence). CDR3 coding DNA: TGTGCCAGCAGCTTACAGGTTAGCACAGACCCACGCCGGTATTTT. Its protein is CASSLQVSTDPRRYF. Combining the CDR3 with reference TRBV11-1 and TRBJ2-3 gives the whole variable domain EAEVAQSPRYKITEKSQAVAFWCDPISGHATLYWYRQILGQGPELLVQFQDESVVDDSQLPKDRFSAERLKGVDSTLKIQPAELGDSAMYLCASSLQVSTDPRRYFGPGTRLTVL.

The chain carries TRBV21-1 and TRBJ1-2; TRBD1 reflects the table's D call only, with no check against the DNA. TRBV21-1 is deemed a pseudogene. The CDR3 contains 16 residues. This chain's CDR3 is CASSKTGQTKNYGYTF. As DNA, the CDR3 is TGTGCCAGCAGCAAAACGGGACAGACTAAGAACTATGGCTACACCTTC.

CDR3 in amino acids: CASSEALYTTANYGYTF. The CDR3 DNA reads TGTGCCAGCAGTGAAGCACTATATACTACAGCTAACTATGGCTACACCTTC. The chain has TRBV6-1 and TRBJ1-2; D unclear. Per the germline V gene, CDR1 is MNHNS and CDR2 is SASEGT. Trimming pared 0 bases from V and 0 bases from J, leaving 14 bases between. CDR3 size: 17 residues.

In this sample, this clone turned up once. This chain connects TRBV4-1 to TRBJ2-7, with 8 bases lining up with TRBD2. The V gene's germline CDR1 is MGHRA and CDR2 YSYEKL. Trimming removed 4 bases from V and 5 bases from J; junction bases left unmatched: 13. The CDR3 is 16 amino acids. CDR3 DNA sequence: TGCGCCAGCAGCCCACAAACGGGGGGGCCTTTAAACGAGCAGTACTTC. This codes for CASSPQTGGPLNEQYF.

V usage is TRBV28 and J usage is TRBJ1-5; 8 bases fit TRBD1. The CDR3 runs 18 residues. J gave up 1 base and V 1 base, and 9 bases lay outside the gene matches. Germline CDR1 reads MDHEN; CDR2 reads SYDVKM. The CDR3 sequence: CASSLFTGDRPSNQPQHF. DNA of the CDR3: TGTGCCAGCAGTTTATTTACGGGGGACAGGCCCAGCAATCAGCCCCAGCATTTT. The whole variable domain, filled in from reference TRBV28 and TRBJ1-5, reads DVKVTQSSRYLVKRTGEKVFLECVQDMDHENMFWYRQDPGLGLRLIYFSYDVKMKEKGDIPEGYSVSREKKERFSLILESASTNQTSMYLCASSLFTGDRPSNQPQHFGDGTRLSIL.

The chain combines TRBV6-6 with TRBJ2-5; perhaps TRBD1 as D (5 bases). Germline CDR1 is MNHNY and CDR2 is SVGAGI (reference sequence). Trimming stripped 0 bases from V and 3 bases from J, with 14 bases between. The CDR3 consists of 16 residues. CDR3 sequence reads: CASSYSSQGTEETQYF. The CDR3 DNA is TGTGCCAGCAGTTACTCGAGTCAGGGAACTGAAGAGACCCAGTACTTC.

V and J are TRBV7-9 and TRBJ2-1, with D possibly being TRBD1 or TRBD2 (5 bases each). The ends were cut back, 5 bases at V and 0 bases at J, with 17 bases in the middle. Germline V lookup: CDR1 SEHNR, CDR2 FQNEAQ (reference sequence). The CDR3 contains 17 residues. CDR3 sequence reads: CASSLPRGASSYNEQFF. The CDR3 bases are TGTGCCAGCAGCCTCCCAAGGGGAGCGAGCTCCTACAATGAGCAGTTCTTC.